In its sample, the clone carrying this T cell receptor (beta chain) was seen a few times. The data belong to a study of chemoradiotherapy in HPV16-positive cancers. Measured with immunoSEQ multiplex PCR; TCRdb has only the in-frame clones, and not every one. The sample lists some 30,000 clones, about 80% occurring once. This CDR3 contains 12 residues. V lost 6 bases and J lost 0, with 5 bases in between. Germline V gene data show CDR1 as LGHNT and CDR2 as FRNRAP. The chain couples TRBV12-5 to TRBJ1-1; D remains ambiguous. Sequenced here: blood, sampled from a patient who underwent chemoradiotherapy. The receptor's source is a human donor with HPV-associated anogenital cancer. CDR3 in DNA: TGTGCTAGTGGAACCATGAACACTGAAGCTTTCTTT. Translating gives CASGTMNTEAFF.